This T cell receptor (beta chain) originates from a study of cytomegalovirus exposure and HLA in healthy donors. V lost 4 bases to trimming and J lost 9 bases; unmatched junction nucleotides: 8. CDR1 and CDR2 from the germline V gene are SGHRS and YFSETQ. The CDR3 totals 13 residues. The PCR used 60 Vbeta and 13 Jbeta primers. Libraries were prepared by immunoSEQ multiplex PCR; TCRdb keeps only in-frame clonotypes and omits some of them. Found here are hundreds of thousands of clones, 70% to 80% of them singletons; the top ten hold about 2.5%. Sequencing was done on a sample of PBMCs. The rearrangement links TRBV5-1 to TRBJ1-2, with 8 positions matching TRBD1. The TCR sequence derives from a woman aged 55-70 years in good health and CMV-seropositive. The chain's CDR3 is CASSLGQGMSYTF. The CDR3 DNA sequence: TGCGCCAGCAGCCTCGGACAGGGCATGAGCTACACCTTC.